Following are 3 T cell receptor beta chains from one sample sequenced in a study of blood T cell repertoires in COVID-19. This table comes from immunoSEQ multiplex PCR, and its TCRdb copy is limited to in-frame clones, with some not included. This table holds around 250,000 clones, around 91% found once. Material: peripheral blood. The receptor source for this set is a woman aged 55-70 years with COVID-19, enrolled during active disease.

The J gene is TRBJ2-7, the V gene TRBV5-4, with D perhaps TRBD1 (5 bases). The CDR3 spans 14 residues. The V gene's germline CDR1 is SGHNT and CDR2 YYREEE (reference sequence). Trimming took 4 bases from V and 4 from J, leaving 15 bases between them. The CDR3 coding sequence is TGTGCCAGCAGCGCCCAGGGATTCGAGTACGAGCAGTACTTC. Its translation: CASSAQGFEYEQYF.

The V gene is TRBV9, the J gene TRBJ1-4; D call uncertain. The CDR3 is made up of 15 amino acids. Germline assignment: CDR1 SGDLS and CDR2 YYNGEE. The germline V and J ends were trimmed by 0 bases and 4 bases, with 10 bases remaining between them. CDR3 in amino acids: CASSVGPNGNEKLFF. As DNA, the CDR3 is TGTGCCAGCAGCGTAGGTCCTAACGGTAATGAAAAACTGTTTTTT.

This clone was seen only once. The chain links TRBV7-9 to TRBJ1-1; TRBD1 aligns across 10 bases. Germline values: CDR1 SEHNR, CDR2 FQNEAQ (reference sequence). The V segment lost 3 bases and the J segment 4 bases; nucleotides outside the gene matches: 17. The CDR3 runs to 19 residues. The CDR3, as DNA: TGTGCCAGCAGCTTCTGGTTGGGGACAGGGGATTCCGTTGGCACTGAAGCTTTCTTT. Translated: CASSFWLGTGDSVGTEAFF.